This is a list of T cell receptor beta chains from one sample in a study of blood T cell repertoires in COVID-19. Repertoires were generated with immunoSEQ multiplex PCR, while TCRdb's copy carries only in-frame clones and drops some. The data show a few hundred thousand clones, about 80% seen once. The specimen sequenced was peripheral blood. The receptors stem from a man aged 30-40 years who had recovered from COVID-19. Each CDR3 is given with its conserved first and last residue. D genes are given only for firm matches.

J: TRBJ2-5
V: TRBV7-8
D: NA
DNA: TGTGCCAGCAGCGCGCATTCGGGGCAAGAGACCCAGTACTTC
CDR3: CASSAHSGQETQYF

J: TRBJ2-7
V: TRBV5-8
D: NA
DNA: TGTGCCAGCAGCTTGGTTAACAGGGTATACGAGCAGTACTTC
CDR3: CASSLVNRVYEQYF

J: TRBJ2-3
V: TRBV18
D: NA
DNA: TGTGCCAGCTCACCACCGTTCGCCGGACAGACAGATACGCAGTATTTT
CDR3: CASSPPFAGQTDTQYF

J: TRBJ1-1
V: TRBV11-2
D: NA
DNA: TGTGCCAGCAGTATGGGGGGGTTTAATGGGGCTTTCTTT
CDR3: CASSMGGFNGAFF

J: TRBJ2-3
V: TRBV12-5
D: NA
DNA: TGTGCTAGTGGTTTGGTTGGGCGTTATACGCAGTATTTT
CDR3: CASGLVGRYTQYF

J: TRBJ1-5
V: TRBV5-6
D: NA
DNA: TGTGCCAGCAGCGGGTGGGGGACTCGGCAGCCCCAGCATTTT
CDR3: CASSGWGTRQPQHF

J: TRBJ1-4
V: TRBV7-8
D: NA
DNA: TGTGCCAGCAGCCCCGGACGGACAGAATATAATGAAAAACTGTTTTTT
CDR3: CASSPGRTEYNEKLFF

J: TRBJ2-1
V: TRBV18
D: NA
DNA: TGTGCCAGCTCACCAACGAGGACAGTAGCCAATGAGCAGTTCTTC
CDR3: CASSPTRTVANEQFF

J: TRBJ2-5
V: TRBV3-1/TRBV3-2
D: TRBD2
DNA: TGTGCCAGCAGCCAAGGGACAGTAGGGGCGGGGGGCCAAGAGACCCAGTACTTC
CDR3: CASSQGTVGAGGQETQYF

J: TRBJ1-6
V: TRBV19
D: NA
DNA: TGTGCCAGCCTGGGCAGGGCGGTTGGTCCTAATTCACCCCTCCACTTT
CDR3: CASLGRAVGPNSPLHF

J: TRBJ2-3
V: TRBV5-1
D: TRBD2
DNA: TGCGCCAGCAGCCTCGGGGGGACCACAGATACGCAGTATTTT
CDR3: CASSLGGTTDTQYF

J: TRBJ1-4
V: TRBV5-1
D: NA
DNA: TGCGCCAGCAGCTTAACAACTCAGGCCGAAAAACTGTTTTTT
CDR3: CASSLTTQAEKLFF

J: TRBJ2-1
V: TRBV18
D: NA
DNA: TGTGCCAGCTCACCCCCCGCAGGGTTACAGAATGAGCAGTTCTTC
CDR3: CASSPPAGLQNEQFF

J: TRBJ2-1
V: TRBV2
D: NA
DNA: TGTGCCAGCACCCAAGAGGGCCTTCAGTACAATGAGCAGTTCTTC
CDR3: CASTQEGLQYNEQFF

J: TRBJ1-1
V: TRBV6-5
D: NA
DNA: TGTGCCAGCAGCACCCCAGACACTGAAGCTTTCTTT
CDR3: CASSTPDTEAFF

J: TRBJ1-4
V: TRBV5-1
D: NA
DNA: TGCGCCAGCAGCTTGGGGCCGGCAGGGGAAGAAAAACTGTTTTTT
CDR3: CASSLGPAGEEKLFF

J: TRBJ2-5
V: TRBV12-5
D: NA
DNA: TGTGCTAGTGGTTTGGGGGCAGGGTCAACACAAGAGACCCAGTACTTC
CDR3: CASGLGAGSTQETQYF

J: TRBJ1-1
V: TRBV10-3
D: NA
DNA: TGTGCCATCAGTGACAGACTTAACACTGAAGCTTTCTTT
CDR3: CAISDRLNTEAFF

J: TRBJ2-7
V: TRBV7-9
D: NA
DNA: TGTGCCAGCAGCTCGACCGGGACAAGATACTACGAGCAGTACTTC
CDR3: CASSSTGTRYYEQYF

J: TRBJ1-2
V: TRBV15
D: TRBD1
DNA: TGTGCCACCAGCAGTGTGGACAGGGTGAGGGGCTACACCTTC
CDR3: CATSSVDRVRGYTF

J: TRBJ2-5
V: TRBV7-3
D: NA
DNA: TGTGCCAGCAGCCTCCAAGAGACCCAGTACTTC
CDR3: CASSLQETQYF

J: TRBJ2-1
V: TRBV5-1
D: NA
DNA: TGCGCCAGCAGCTTGGCCGAATGGGGGCGCCGAAATGAGCAGTTCTTC
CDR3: CASSLAEWGRRNEQFF

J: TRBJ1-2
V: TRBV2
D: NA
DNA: TGTGCCAGCAGCCCCGACAGATATGGCTACACCTTC
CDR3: CASSPDRYGYTF

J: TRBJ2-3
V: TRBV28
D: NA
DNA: TGTGCCACCCTTTCCAGGGGCCGCACAGATACGCAGTATTTT
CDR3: CATLSRGRTDTQYF

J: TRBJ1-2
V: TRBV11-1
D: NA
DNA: TGTGCCAGCAGCCCGCGGGGGCACTATGGCTACACCTTC
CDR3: CASSPRGHYGYTF

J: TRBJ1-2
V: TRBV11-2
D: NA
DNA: TGTGCCAGCAGCTCCATCGCTAACAGAGGGAAATCCTACTATGGCTACACCTTC
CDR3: CASSSIANRGKSYYGYTF

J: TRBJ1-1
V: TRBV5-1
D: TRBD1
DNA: TGCGCCAGCAGCATACAGGGGAGAAACACTGAAGCTTTCTTT
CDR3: CASSIQGRNTEAFF

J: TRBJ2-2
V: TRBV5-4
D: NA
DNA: TGTGCCAGCAGCTTAAAGGACAGCGGGGAGCTGTTTTTT
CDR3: CASSLKDSGELFF